These T cell receptor beta chains were read from a single sample in a study of T-cell reconstitution after alpha-beta-depleted transplantation in children. MiXCR, run by TCRdb on the PCR reads, gives a single entry per CDR3 protein. Of 500,000 or so distinct CDR3 sequences detected, about an eighth appear once; the ten largest clones hold 14%. The sequences come from PBMCs, mostly from graft donor cells, collected 180 days after TCRalphabeta/CD19-depleted stem cell transplant. Receptors originate from a female patient under 10 years old who had a stem cell transplant for aplastic anemia, so the T cells may come from the graft donor. Each CDR3 is given with its conserved first and last residue. D genes are given only for firm matches. A row's size may be missing; if present it is once, few, many or a size class.

>TRBV6-2/TRBV6-3|.|many|TRBJ2-2
CASSPLVLGELFF
TGTGCCAGCAGCCCCCTCGTGCTCGGGGAGCTGTTTTTT
>TRBV7-8|.|many|TRBJ2-3
CASSLTGYTSTDTQYF
TGTGCCAGCAGTTTAACCGGTTATACCAGCACAGATACGCAGTATTTT
>TRBV19|.|few|TRBJ2-3
CASSIVDRRGSDTQYF
TGTGCCAGTAGTATAGTCGATCGCCGCGGTTCTGATACGCAGTATTTT
>TRBV4-1|.|many|TRBJ2-1
CASSQEPNNNEQFF
TGCGCCAGCAGCCAAGAACCGAACAACAATGAGCAGTTCTTC
>TRBV6-5|TRBD2|few|TRBJ2-7
CASSYFPGTSGYEQYF
TGTGCCAGCAGTTACTTCCCCGGGACTAGCGGCTACGAGCAGTACTTC
>TRBV11-2|.|.|TRBJ2-4
CASSPTQLTETLAKNIQYF
TGTGCCAGCAGCCCAACCCAACTGACAGAAACGCTAGCCAAAAACATTCAGTACTTC
>TRBV30|.|many|TRBJ2-3
CAWSGGSVDTQYF
TGTGCCTGGAGTGGCGGGTCCGTAGATACGCAGTATTTT
>TRBV28|.|few|TRBJ1-2
CASSFQAAHGYTF
TGTGCCAGCAGTTTCCAGGCAGCTCATGGCTACACCTTC
>TRBV20-1|TRBD2|few|TRBJ2-1
CSARVRLADNEQFF
TGCAGTGCTAGAGTGCGTCTAGCGGACAATGAGCAGTTCTTC
>TRBV6-5|.|.|TRBJ2-7
CASSYSIYGGSYEQYF
TGTGCCAGCAGTTACTCGATCTATGGGGGATCCTACGAGCAGTACTTC
>TRBV9|.|.|TRBJ2-4
CASSVAGRDGKNIQYF
TGTGCCAGCAGCGTAGCTGGGCGGGACGGCAAAAACATTCAGTACTTC
>TRBV7-9|.|.|TRBJ2-2
CASPGELFF
TGTGCCAGCCCCGGGGAGCTGTTTTTT
>TRBV7-2|TRBD2|many|TRBJ2-3
CASRLSGTTDTQYF
TGTGCCAGCAGACTTAGCGGGACCACAGATACGCAGTATTTT
>TRBV7-9|.|few|TRBJ2-7
CASSFIGGAYEQYF
TGTGCCAGCAGCTTTATTGGCGGAGCCTACGAGCAGTACTTC
>TRBV20-1|.|few|TRBJ2-7
CSAREALGSSYEQYF
TGCAGTGCTAGAGAAGCCCTGGGTTCATCCTACGAGCAGTACTTC
>TRBV20-1|.|.|TRBJ2-3
CSARDRFSAFTDTQYF
TGCAGTGCTAGAGATCGTTTTTCGGCGTTCACAGATACGCAGTATTTT
>TRBV2|.|.|TRBJ2-1
CASSQIDRFEQFF
TGTGCCAGCAGTCAAATAGACAGGTTTGAGCAGTTCTTC
>TRBV20-1|.|.|TRBJ2-2
CSARSGPGSAGELFF
TGCAGTGCTAGATCGGGTCCAGGTTCGGCCGGGGAGCTGTTTTTT
>TRBV12-5|.|few|TRBJ1-1
CASGLWEGSTEAFF
TGTGCTAGTGGTTTGTGGGAAGGGAGCACTGAAGCTTTCTTT
>TRBV19|TRBD1|.|TRBJ1-5
CASSIGDRGNQPQHF
TGTGCCAGTAGTATCGGGGACAGGGGCAATCAGCCCCAGCATTTT
>TRBV9|TRBD2|.|TRBJ2-1
CASSTTLAGGAHNEQFF
TGTGCCAGCAGCACCACCCTAGCGGGAGGGGCCCACAATGAGCAGTTCTTC
>TRBV20-1|.|few|TRBJ1-5
CSARDVVGNQPQHF
TGCAGTGCTAGAGATGTTGTCGGGAATCAGCCCCAGCATTTT
>TRBV11-2|TRBD2|once|TRBJ2-1
CASSLMLAGVHEQFF
TGTGCCAGCAGCTTAATGCTAGCGGGGGTACATGAGCAGTTCTTC
>TRBV4-2|.|.|TRBJ2-7
CASSQDGGRTSYEQYF
TGTGCCAGCAGCCAAGACGGTGGGAGGACCTCCTACGAGCAGTACTTC
>TRBV11-3|.|.|TRBJ2-5
CASSFVGWGQPKETQYF
TGTGCCAGCAGCTTCGTAGGATGGGGGCAGCCGAAAGAGACCCAGTACTTC
>TRBV24-1|TRBD1|.|TRBJ1-3
CATSSARGAGNTIYF
TGTGCCACCTCCTCCGCCAGGGGGGCTGGAAACACCATATATTTT